This passage covers 29 T cell receptor beta chains from one sample sequenced in a study of Graves' ophthalmopathy and Graves' hyperthyroidism. Amplified material comprised TCR beta CDR3 regions derived from RNA transcripts. Second-round multiplex PCR came after first-round RT-PCR with HTBI primers. TCRdb fed the multiplex PCR reads into MiXCR, producing one record per CDR3 protein. The sample shows about 550,000 distinct CDR3 sequences, 35% to 45% of them seen only once. The sequencing sample was made of peripheral blood or thyroid tissue (not recorded which). Source of these receptors: an adult man with Graves' hyperthyroidism.

This clonotype appeared once. A much larger clonotype is one base distant, so this may be a read error. The chain carries TRBV10-3 and TRBJ2-7; D not certain. Trimming removed 10 bases at V and 3 bases at J, with 19 bases between. The germline gives CDR1 ENHRY, CDR2 SYGVKD. This CDR3 contains 14 residues. The CDR3 DNA follows: TGTGCCAGCAAGTCCGTAAGGGTTGACTACGAGCAGTACTTC. Translation: CASKSVRVDYEQYF.

This clonotype was seen many times. The V gene is TRBV6-1, the J gene TRBJ1-5; D ambiguous. V was clipped by 3 bases and J by 3 bases, with 9 bases between them. From germline, CDR1 is MNHNS and CDR2 SASEGT. This CDR3 contains 14 residues. CDR3: CASSERQSNQPQHF. In nucleotides, the CDR3 is TGTGCCAGCAGTGAGAGGCAGTCCAATCAGCCCCAGCATTTT.

The chain has TRBV7-8 and TRBJ2-5; D uncertain. V was cut by 1 base and J by 2 bases, with 11 bases left in between. The length of the CDR3 is 15 residues. The germline CDR1 and CDR2 sequences are SGHVS and FQNEAQ. The chain's CDR3 is CASSLVGYGQETQYF. In DNA, the CDR3 is TGTGCCAGCAGCTTAGTAGGGTATGGACAAGAGACCCAGTACTTC.

This sequence joins TRBV7-2 and TRBJ2-5, with TRBD2 matching 15 bases. The tail of the sequence fits TRBJ2-1 better, so the J call may be wrong. Germline CDR1 is SGHTA and CDR2 is FQGNSA. This CDR3 is built from 15 residues. Here the CDR3 reads CAIRLGLAGGGEQFF. Here the CDR3 DNA reads TGTGCCATCCGTCTCGGACTAGCGGGAGGGGGTGAGCAGTTCTTC.

This clonotype has only a few counts. This sequence joins TRBV6-1 and TRBJ1-1, with TRBD1 identical over 7 bases. The CDR3 consists of 15 residues. Trimming at V came to 7 bases and at J to 1 base, leaving 9 bases not matched to a gene. Per the germline V gene, CDR1 is MNHNS and CDR2 is SASEGT. CDR3 bases: TGTGCCAGCACCCTAGGGTGGACAGGGAACACTGAAGCTTTCTTT. Residues: CASTLGWTGNTEAFF.

The rearrangement links TRBV27 to TRBJ1-2; D is possibly TRBD1 (6 bases). The V and J ends lost 0 bases and 8 bases respectively, with 16 bases between them. CDR3 length: 15 residues. From germline, CDR1 is MNHEY and CDR2 SMNVEV (reference sequence). The CDR3 DNA reads TGTGCCAGCAGTTTATCCTTCGGGGGGCGCGCGGGCTACACCTTC. Protein product: CASSLSFGGRAGYTF.

This sequence joins TRBV9 and TRBJ2-7, with 9 bases that match TRBD1. With 3 bases clipped from V and 5 bases from J, the junction kept 3 bases outside the gene matches. This CDR3 has 13 residues. Germline CDR1 reads SGDLS; CDR2 reads YYNGEE. CDR3 DNA: TGTGCCAGCAGCGCCGGGACAGGGAACGAGCAGTACTTC. It specifies CASSAGTGNEQYF.

The genes are TRBV5-1 and TRBJ1-1; D gene uncertain. CDR3 size: 13 residues. Trimming took 0 bases from V and 6 from J, leaving 9 bases between them. The germline gives CDR1 SGHRS, CDR2 YFSETQ. The CDR3 nucleotides read TGCGCCAGCAGCTTGGTGGGTATATCTGAAGCTTTCTTT. Its translation is CASSLVGISEAFF.

A note on this clonotype: A much larger clone differs by one base, so this may be a read error. DNA of the CDR3: TGTGCCAGCAGCACAGGGACGGTCAGCACTGAAGCTTTCTTT. Its translation is CASSTGTVSTEAFF. The V call is TRBV6-1, the J call TRBJ1-1; weak D call: TRBD1 (6 bases). The V gene's germline CDR1 is MNHNS and CDR2 SASEGT. Between the trimmed V and J ends, which lost 6 bases and 4 bases, there was a span of 15 bases. There are 14 residues in the CDR3.

A single count supports this clonotype. The rearrangement links TRBV24-1 to TRBJ2-2; 16 bases fit TRBD2. The trim removed 4 bases at V and 2 bases at J, leaving 9 bases unmatched. Germline V CDR1 and CDR2: KGHDR, SFDVKD. The CDR3 spans 20 residues. The CDR3 bases are TGTGCCACCAGTGACGACACCGGGACTAGCGGGGGGGCCAACACCGGGGAGCTGTTTTTT. Amino acid sequence: CATSDDTGTSGGANTGELFF.

Concerning this clonotype: This may be a read error, as it is one base from a much larger clone. The rearrangement uses TRBV2 and TRBJ1-1, with D maybe TRBD1 (6 bases). This CDR3 contains 15 residues. Per the germline V gene, CDR1 is SNHLY and CDR2 is FYNNEI. The CDR3 DNA reads TGTGCCAGCAGTCCCGCGGGCCGCGGGGGCACTGAAGCTCTCTTT. Protein: CASSPAGRGGTEALF.

The chain carries TRBV12-3 or TRBV12-4 and TRBJ1-4, with D perhaps matching TRBD1 (5 bases). The CDR3 consists of 16 residues. V was pared by 6 bases and J by 8 bases, with 22 bases between. The CDR3 protein is CASSRRPRDPGEKLFF. For the CDR3, the DNA is TGTGCCAGCAGCAGAAGACCCAGGGACCCTGGAGAAAAACTGTTTTTT.

This clonotype was recorded many times. V gene TRBV7-2 combines with J gene TRBJ2-7, with 12 bases aligning to TRBD2. V lost 5 bases to trimming and J lost 6 bases; unmatched junction nucleotides: 8. The CDR3 totals 15 residues. Germline V gene lookup returns CDR1 SGHTA and CDR2 FQGNSA. This CDR3 reads CASSPTSGRSLEQYF. DNA of the CDR3: TGTGCCAGCAGCCCGACTAGCGGGAGATCTCTCGAGCAGTACTTC.

The chain carries TRBV24-1 and TRBJ2-1, with 12 bases matching TRBD2. V lost 3 bases, J lost 10 bases, and 9 bases stayed unmatched. The CDR3 extends over 16 amino acids. The V gene's germline CDR1 is KGHDR and CDR2 SFDVKD. CDR3 nucleotides: TGTGCCACCAGTGATGAGGGAACTAGCGGGAGGAACGAGCAGTTCTTC. This encodes CATSDEGTSGRNEQFF.

This clonotype was counted many times. The chain links TRBV7-9 to TRBJ1-1; 7 nucleotides line up with TRBD1. Germline V lookup: CDR1 SEHNR, CDR2 FQNEAQ (reference sequence). The V and J ends lost 5 bases and 4 bases, in that order; junction bases with no gene match: 7. The CDR3 is 14 amino acids. CDR3 nucleotides: TGTGCCAGCAGCCCCACAGGGGATCGCACTGAAGCTTTCTTT. It encodes CASSPTGDRTEAFF.

Turning to this clonotype: One end of the junction varies from germline; a read error may be responsible. CDR3 loop: CSVSFPPYSNQPRHF. CDR3 bases: TGCAGCGTTTCTTTCCCACCTTATAGTAATCAGCCCCGGCATTTT. This chain joins TRBV29-1 and TRBJ1-5; D not certain. CDR1 and CDR2 (germline): SQVTM, ANQGSEA. The CDR3 sequence is 15 residues long.

The J gene is TRBJ2-7, the V gene TRBV7-9; D is uncertain. V lost 5 bases, J lost 2 bases, and 22 bases lay in between. This CDR3 spans 17 amino acids. The germline CDR1 and CDR2 sequences are SEHNR and FQNEAQ (reference sequence). CDR3 DNA sequence: TGTGCCAGCAGCCTGAGAAGTAGCCGTGACGGTCCCTACGAGCAGTACTTC. Protein product: CASSLRSSRDGPYEQYF.

The rearrangement uses TRBV5-1 and TRBJ2-2; D perhaps matches TRBD1 (7 bases). Germline loops: CDR1 SGHRS, CDR2 YFSETQ. The germline V and J ends were trimmed by 4 bases and 7 bases, with 17 bases remaining between them. The CDR3 covers 15 residues. CDR3 in DNA: TGCGCCAGCAGCCCCTCGGACAGGAGGGGCGGGGAGCTGTTTTTT. Encoded protein: CASSPSDRRGGELFF. Based on the CDR3 plus reference TRBV5-1 and TRBJ2-2, the full variable domain is KAGVTQTPRYLIKTRGQQVTLSCSPISGHRSVSWYQQTPGQGLQFLFEYFSETQRNKGNFPGRFSGRQFSNSRSEMNVSTLELGDSALYLCASSPSDRRGGELFFGEGSRLTVL.

CDR3 sequence reads: CASNDRATSPLHF. CDR3 DNA sequence: TGTGCCAGCAATGACAGGGCTACTTCACCCCTCCACTTT. The V gene is TRBV28, the J gene TRBJ1-6; 7 bases are shared with TRBD1. Per the germline V gene, CDR1 is MDHEN and CDR2 is SYDVKM. V was pared by 7 bases and J by 9 bases, with 6 bases of the junction left unmatched. The CDR3 length is 13 residues.

As for this clonotype: A much larger clone is a single base away; this may be a read error. DNA of the CDR3: TGTGCCAGCAGCTTCCGAAGCGGGATTACCAGCACCGGGGAGCTGTTTTTT. This gives the protein CASSFRSGITSTGELFF. The chain combines TRBV7-9 with TRBJ2-2; 7 bases match TRBD2. Germline V gives CDR1 SEHNR, CDR2 FQNEAQ (reference sequence). V lost 3 bases to trimming and J lost 4 bases; unmatched junction nucleotides: 11. The CDR3 totals 17 residues.

This clonotype was seen once. The chain joins TRBV29-1 to TRBJ1-2, with D tentatively TRBD1 (5 bases). V was trimmed by 8 bases and J by 4 bases, leaving 14 bases between them. This CDR3 is built from 12 residues. Germline V gives CDR1 SQVTM, CDR2 ANQGSEA. The CDR3 loop reads CSLSQVLYGYTF. The CDR3 region has the DNA TGCAGCTTATCACAGGTGCTCTATGGCTACACCTTC.

With respect to this clonotype: This may come from a read error, since a much larger clone is one base off. V gene TRBV6-5 combines with J gene TRBJ1-1; tentatively, D is TRBD1 (6 bases). Germline V gives CDR1 MNHEY, CDR2 SVGAGI. Trimming shortened V by 5 bases and J by 7 bases, and 14 bases separated the two germline ends. The CDR3 spans 13 residues. CDR3 DNA: TGTGCCAGCAGTATTGGGGGCACTGGTGAAGCTTTCTTT. Its protein is CASSIGGTGEAFF.

This clonotype was counted many times. The chain couples TRBV6-6 to TRBJ1-4; no clear D. The ends were cut back, 6 bases at V and 7 bases at J, with 12 bases in the middle. Germline CDR1 reads MNHNY; CDR2 reads SVGAGI (reference sequence). This CDR3 has 13 amino acids. The CDR3 here is CASSPAGGEKLFF. The CDR3 coding sequence is TGTGCCAGCAGCCCAGCGGGTGGTGAAAAACTGTTTTTT.

The sample holds a few counts of this clonotype. The V call is TRBV4-2, the J call TRBJ1-5, with 10 bases lining up with TRBD1. J lost 2 bases, V lost 2 bases, and 3 bases had no gene match. Germline V lookup: CDR1 LGHNA, CDR2 YNFKEQ. The CDR3 extends over 16 amino acids. The CDR3: CASSQSTGGGNQPQHF. In DNA form, the CDR3 reads TGTGCCAGCAGCCAATCGACAGGGGGCGGCAATCAGCCCCAGCATTTT.

This chain uses TRBV19 with TRBJ2-2; no firm D call. The CDR3 runs 15 residues. Germline loops: CDR1 LNHDA, CDR2 SQIVND (reference sequence). V shed 5 bases and J shed 0 bases, with 10 bases lying between them. This CDR3 is CASSPTTANTGELFF. CDR3 nucleotide sequence: TGTGCCAGTAGTCCAACAACAGCGAACACCGGGGAGCTGTTTTTT.

This clonotype occurred a few times. J is TRBJ2-7 and V is TRBV25-1, with 9 bases aligning to TRBD2. Germline V lookup: CDR1 MGHDK, CDR2 SYGVNS. The CDR3 extends over 16 amino acids. The V segment lost 4 bases and the J segment 1 base; nucleotides outside the gene matches: 8. CDR3 sequence reads: CASSGSGSGRSYEQYF. For the CDR3, the DNA is TGTGCCAGCAGTGGTTCGGGTAGCGGGAGATCCTACGAGCAGTACTTC.

In DNA, the CDR3 is TGTGCCAGCAGCTTAGGGAGGGGACAGGGTTACGAGCAGTACTTC. Residues: CASSLGRGQGYEQYF. The J gene is TRBJ2-7, the V gene TRBV11-2; 9 nucleotides agree with TRBD1. CDR1 SGHAT and CDR2 FQNNGV come from the germline V gene. The J segment lost 4 bases and the V segment lost 1 base, leaving 5 bases of the junction unmatched. The CDR3 runs to 15 residues.

Points on this clonotype: No conserved phenylalanine or tryptophan is present at the end of the CDR3, so a read error is the likely explanation. The genes are TRBV10-2 and TRBJ1-2, with 7 bases matching TRBD1. Losses at the gene ends were 5 bases for V and 3 bases for J; bases not matched to a gene: 3. This CDR3 is 13 amino acids long. The germline gives CDR1 WSHSY, CDR2 SAAADI. DNA of the CDR3: TGCGCCAGCAGTACAGGGGTTGACTATGGCTACACCCTC. It codes for CASSTGVDYGYTL.

The chain uses TRBV10-2 and TRBJ2-6; maybe TRBD1 (5 bases). In germline, CDR1 is WSHSY, CDR2 SAAADI. The CDR3 sequence is 10 residues long. The V and J ends lost 6 bases and 18 bases respectively, with 12 bases between them. The CDR3 region is CASRGLTGTF. CDR3 nucleotides: TGCGCCAGCAGGGGGCTAACCGGGACTTTC.